This TCR beta chain is drawn from a study of cytomegalovirus exposure and HLA in healthy donors. Study in general: A prior analysis found more than 90 million unique TCR beta sequences from roughly 180 million T cells.

From germline, CDR1 is MNHNS and CDR2 SASEGT. The CDR3 contains 14 residues. V shed 6 bases and J shed 1 base, with 9 bases lying between them. This PCR relied on a set of 60 Vbeta primers and 13 Jbeta primers. Measured with immunoSEQ multiplex PCR; TCRdb has only the in-frame clones, and not every one. The sample gives 70,000 to 90,000 clones, roughly 75% of which show up once; around 4% is in the top ten. The chain recombines TRBV6-1 with TRBJ2-2, with TRBD1 as a possible D gene (6 bases). The receptor's source is a man aged 55 to 69 in good health and CMV-seronegative. Sequencing was carried out using PBMCs. CDR3: CASRTGQNTGELFF. Here the CDR3 DNA reads TGTGCCAGCAGGACGGGACAGAACACCGGGGAGCTGTTTTTT.